The 28 T cell receptor beta chains reported below all come from one sample, sequenced in a study of cytomegalovirus exposure and HLA in healthy donors. Data came from immunoSEQ multiplex PCR; TCRdb stores just in-frame clones and leaves some out. The data show 55,000 to 85,000 clones, 85% to 95% seen once. The sample comprised PBMCs. The receptors derive from a woman in her late teens or twenties in good health and CMV-seronegative.

The chain recombines TRBV2 with TRBJ1-5; D not certain. Trimming pared 6 bases from V and 7 bases from J, leaving 10 bases between. This CDR3 is 12 amino acids long. In germline, CDR1 is SNHLY, CDR2 FYNNEI. CDR3 in DNA: TGTGCCAGCAGACAGCCTTACCAGCCCCAGCATTTT. It codes for CASRQPYQPQHF.

The chain's CDR3 is CASGYRESDTQYF. Here the CDR3 DNA reads TGTGCCAGCGGGTACAGGGAATCAGATACGCAGTATTTT. The rearrangement joins TRBV2 to TRBJ2-3, with a tentative D call TRBD1 (6 bases). The V and J ends lost 8 bases and 4 bases respectively, with 13 bases between them. Germline CDR1 SNHLY, CDR2 FYNNEI. The CDR3 is made up of 13 amino acids.

This chain uses TRBV6-1 with TRBJ2-1, with TRBD1 matching 8 bases. Germline V gene lookup returns CDR1 MNHNS and CDR2 SASEGT. This CDR3 contains 14 residues. V was clipped by 2 bases and J by 7 bases; unmatched bases: 4. The CDR3 here is CASSERTGWNEQFF. In DNA, the CDR3 is TGTGCCAGCAGTGAACGGACAGGGTGGAATGAGCAGTTCTTC.

The CDR3 sequence is CSAATGSHEQYF. In nucleotides, the CDR3 is TGCAGCGCCGCGACAGGGTCCCACGAGCAGTACTTC. The rearrangement joins TRBV29-1 to TRBJ2-7, with 7 bases fitting TRBD1. CDR1 and CDR2 from the germline V gene are SQVTM and ANQGSEA. This CDR3 has 12 amino acids. V was clipped by 7 bases and J by 5 bases; unmatched bases: 8.

This chain connects TRBV7-2 to TRBJ2-4; TRBD1 matches at 11 bases. Germline lookup yields CDR1 SGHTA and CDR2 FQGNSA. The CDR3 is made up of 16 amino acids. Trimming cost V 4 bases and J 0 bases; bases outside gene matches: 2. The chain's CDR3 is CASSWGQGVAKNIQYF. CDR3 bases: TGTGCCAGCAGCTGGGGACAGGGGGTAGCCAAAAACATTCAGTACTTC.

The gene calls are TRBV6-5 and TRBJ1-2; 8 bases agree with TRBD1. The CDR3 consists of 14 residues. Germline CDR1 is MNHEY and CDR2 is SVGAGI. V dropped 6 bases and J dropped 4; count of bases not matched to a gene: 7. The DNA of the CDR3 is TGTGCCAGCAGAGCGACAGGGGAGGCCTATGGCTACACCTTC. Its protein product is CASRATGEAYGYTF.

V is TRBV18 and J is TRBJ1-2, with D tentatively TRBD1 (5 bases). The CDR3 sequence is 15 residues long. Germline CDR1 and CDR2: KGHSH and LQKENI. V dropped 4 bases and J dropped 7 bases, with 19 bases sitting between them. CDR3 in amino acids: CASSQGVQGSGGYTF. Here the CDR3 DNA reads TGTGCCAGCTCACAAGGAGTCCAGGGCTCTGGTGGCTACACCTTC.

Only a few counts were recorded for this clone. The genes are TRBV6-5 and TRBJ2-7; 8 nucleotides match TRBD1. The CDR3 extends over 15 amino acids. Germline V gives CDR1 MNHEY, CDR2 SVGAGI. The V and J ends lost 1 base and 3 bases, in that order; junction bases with no gene match: 5. The CDR3, as DNA: TGTGCCAGCAGTTACTTATGGGGACAGGACTACGAGCAGTACTTC. Encoded protein: CASSYLWGQDYEQYF.

This clone was seen a few times. This chain connects TRBV4-2 to TRBJ2-1; D may be TRBD2 (6 bases). Trimming pared 2 bases from V and 7 bases from J, leaving 15 bases between. The CDR3 totals 15 residues. Germline V CDR1 and CDR2: LGHNA, YNFKEQ. The DNA for the CDR3 is TGTGCCAGCAGCCAACCTAGGGACTCTGCGAATGAGCAGTTCTTC. It is translated as CASSQPRDSANEQFF.

The chain combines TRBV9 with TRBJ2-3, with 7 positions matching TRBD2. Germline V CDR1 and CDR2: SGDLS, YYNGEE. J was trimmed by 6 bases and V by 0 bases; bases with no gene match: 7. This CDR3 contains 15 residues. The CDR3 DNA reads TGTGCCAGCAGCGTAGCGGGGGGAGGTAGGGATACGCAGTATTTT. This codes for CASSVAGGGRDTQYF.

The genes are TRBV27 and TRBJ1-5; perhaps TRBD1 as D (6 bases). V dropped 5 bases and J dropped 1 base, with 9 bases sitting between them. The CDR3 runs to 14 residues. Germline V gene sequence: CDR1 MNHEY, CDR2 SMNVEV (reference sequence). The CDR3 region has the DNA TGTGCCAGCAGTCTACAGGGAAGCAATCAGCCCCAGCATTTT. As protein: CASSLQGSNQPQHF.

This rearrangement joins TRBV2 to TRBJ1-4; possibly TRBD1 for D (5 bases). Germline CDR1 is SNHLY and CDR2 is FYNNEI. V gave up 2 bases and J gave up 15 bases, with 10 bases separating them. CDR3 length: 11 amino acids. CDR3 sequence reads: CASSELGEVFF. The CDR3 nucleotides are TGTGCCAGCAGTGAATTGGGGGAGGTGTTTTTT.

This chain connects TRBV6-6 to TRBJ2-7; D remains unclear. The V gene's germline CDR1 is MNHNY and CDR2 SVGAGI (reference sequence). The CDR3 has 14 residues. Trimming removed 2 bases from V and 0 bases from J, with 8 bases in between. This CDR3 reads CASSYEASSYEQYF. CDR3 DNA: TGTGCCAGCAGTTACGAGGCTAGCTCCTACGAGCAGTACTTC.

CDR3 bases: TGTGCCAGCAGCAGACAGGGACTCGGGGCCAACGTCCTGACTTTC. This translates into CASSRQGLGANVLTF. The J gene is TRBJ2-6, the V gene TRBV2; perhaps TRBD1 as D (7 bases). V lost 6 bases to trimming and J lost 4 bases, with 13 bases between them. The CDR3 consists of 15 residues. The germline CDR1 and CDR2 sequences are SNHLY and FYNNEI.

This chain joins TRBV27 and TRBJ1-5; D is perhaps TRBD1 (6 bases). Trimming took 5 bases from V and 6 from J, leaving 14 bases between them. The CDR3 has 14 residues. Looked up from germline, CDR1 is MNHEY and CDR2 is SMNVEV (reference sequence). CDR3 sequence (DNA): TGTGCCAGCAGTAATAGGGGGTCTGGTCAGCCCCAGCATTTT. Protein: CASSNRGSGQPQHF.

The chain uses TRBV6-5 and TRBJ1-1; unclear D gene. Germline V CDR1 and CDR2: MNHEY, SVGAGI. The CDR3 sequence is 15 residues long. With 2 bases removed from V and 4 bases from J, the gap between germline ends came to 14 bases. CDR3 in amino acids: CASSYRGERGTEAFF. CDR3 nucleotide sequence: TGTGCCAGCAGTTACCGCGGGGAACGGGGCACTGAAGCTTTCTTT.

This clone was seen once. V is TRBV7-8 and J is TRBJ1-1; unclear D gene. In germline, CDR1 is SGHVS, CDR2 FQNEAQ. V lost 1 base, J lost 0 bases, and 6 bases lay in between. The length of the CDR3 is 14 residues. The CDR3 DNA is TGTGCCAGCAGCTTAGGACGGGTGAACACTGAAGCTTTCTTT. This gives the protein CASSLGRVNTEAFF.

The chain carries TRBV11-2 and TRBJ2-7; D unclear. Per germline, CDR1 SGHAT and CDR2 FQNNGV. Trimming removed 1 base at V and 6 bases at J, with 10 bases between. CDR3 length: 13 residues. CDR3 in DNA: TGTGCCAGCAGCTTAGTATATAGTCGCGAGCAGTACTTC. It codes for CASSLVYSREQYF.

This clone has only a few counts. The chain combines TRBV5-1 with TRBJ2-7, with TRBD1 matching 7 bases. CDR3 size: 13 residues. CDR1 is SGHRS and CDR2 is YFSETQ in the germline V gene. V trimming: 4 bases; J trimming: 2 bases; junction bases outside the gene matches: 3. DNA for the CDR3: TGCGCCAGCAGCGTCGGGACAGCCTACGAGCAGTACTTC. Encoded protein: CASSVGTAYEQYF.

The chain has TRBV10-2 and TRBJ2-3, with TRBD2 matching over 7 bases. CDR3 length: 16 residues. Germline values: CDR1 WSHSY, CDR2 SAAADI. V shed 1 base, J shed 3 bases, and the junction held 7 bases outside the gene matches. The CDR3 reads CASSEWEGTLTDTQYF. The CDR3 region has the DNA TGCGCCAGCAGTGAGTGGGAGGGGACCTTGACAGATACGCAGTATTTT.

This clone was detected only a few times. The V call is TRBV5-1, the J call TRBJ1-5; tentative D call: TRBD1 (5 bases). V lost 0 bases and J lost 8, with 9 bases in between. In germline, CDR1 is SGHRS, CDR2 YFSETQ. This CDR3 contains 13 residues. CDR3: CASSLEGYEPQHF. In DNA, the CDR3 is TGCGCCAGCAGCTTGGAGGGGTATGAGCCCCAGCATTTT.

The chain uses TRBV10-3 and TRBJ1-2, with D possibly matching TRBD1 (6 bases). Trimming cost V 4 bases and J 7 bases, with 16 bases left between them. In germline, CDR1 is ENHRY, CDR2 SYGVKD. The CDR3 sequence is 14 residues long. This chain's CDR3 is CAISGLRDTGGYTF. Written as DNA, the CDR3 is TGTGCCATCAGTGGGCTCAGGGACACGGGTGGCTACACCTTC.

The sample holds one count of this clone. This chain joins TRBV28 and TRBJ1-1, with TRBD1 identical over 8 bases. CDR3 length: 15 amino acids. V was clipped by 5 bases and J by 3 bases; unmatched bases: 8. The germline gives CDR1 MDHEN, CDR2 SYDVKM. As DNA, the CDR3 is TGTGCCAGCAGTAAGTATGGCAGGGGGCACACTGAAGCTTTCTTT. Its translation: CASSKYGRGHTEAFF.

This chain uses TRBV5-8 with TRBJ1-4; maybe TRBD1 (6 bases). CDR3 length: 13 residues. CDR1 is SGHTS, CDR2 YDEGEE, per germline. V lost 0 bases and J 8 bases, leaving 8 bases between the germline ends. The CDR3 bases are TGTGCCAGCAGCTTGGCCACAGGGGAAAAACTGTTTTTT. Its translation: CASSLATGEKLFF.

The chain uses TRBV7-9 and TRBJ1-1, with TRBD1 matching over 10 bases. The CDR3 extends over 14 amino acids. CDR1 and CDR2 (germline): SEHNR, FQNEAQ (reference sequence). V gave up 5 bases and J gave up 1 base; unmatched junction bases: 1. In nucleotides, the CDR3 is TGTGCCAGCAGCAGGACAGGGGGGAACACTGAAGCTTTCTTT. Its protein product is CASSRTGGNTEAFF.

This sequence joins TRBV30 and TRBJ1-4; 9 bases are a match to TRBD1. This CDR3 comprises 14 residues. Germline V gene sequence: CDR1 GTSNPN, CDR2 SVGIG (reference sequence). Germline trimming cut 2 bases from V and 7 bases from J; bases unmatched to any gene: 5. As DNA, the CDR3 is TGTGCCTGGAGTACAAACAGGGGGCCTGAAAAACTGTTTTTT. Encoded protein: CAWSTNRGPEKLFF. Complete variable domain (other parts from reference TRBV30 and TRBJ1-4): SQTIHQWPATLVQPVGSPLSLECTVEGTSNPNLYWYRQAAGRGLQLLFYSVGIGQISSEVPQNLSASRPQDRQFILSSKKLLLSDSGFYLCAWSTNRGPEKLFFGSGTQLSVL.

The chain couples TRBV6-1 to TRBJ2-7; 10 positions agree with TRBD2. CDR3 length: 15 residues. From germline, CDR1 is MNHNS and CDR2 SASEGT. V shed 7 bases and J 2 bases; nucleotides not matched to a gene: 8. The CDR3 loop reads CASTVTSGLPYEQYF. For the CDR3, the DNA is TGTGCCAGCACTGTGACTAGCGGGCTACCCTACGAGCAGTACTTC.

A few counts support this clone. The V call is TRBV6-5, the J call TRBJ2-1; TRBD1 might be the D (6 bases). V was pared by 10 bases and J by 4 bases, with 17 bases between. CDR1 is MNHEY, CDR2 SVGAGI, per germline. CDR3 length: 14 residues. This CDR3 reads CATQLTGQYNEQFF. In DNA form, the CDR3 reads TGTGCCACCCAGTTAACAGGGCAATACAATGAGCAGTTCTTC.